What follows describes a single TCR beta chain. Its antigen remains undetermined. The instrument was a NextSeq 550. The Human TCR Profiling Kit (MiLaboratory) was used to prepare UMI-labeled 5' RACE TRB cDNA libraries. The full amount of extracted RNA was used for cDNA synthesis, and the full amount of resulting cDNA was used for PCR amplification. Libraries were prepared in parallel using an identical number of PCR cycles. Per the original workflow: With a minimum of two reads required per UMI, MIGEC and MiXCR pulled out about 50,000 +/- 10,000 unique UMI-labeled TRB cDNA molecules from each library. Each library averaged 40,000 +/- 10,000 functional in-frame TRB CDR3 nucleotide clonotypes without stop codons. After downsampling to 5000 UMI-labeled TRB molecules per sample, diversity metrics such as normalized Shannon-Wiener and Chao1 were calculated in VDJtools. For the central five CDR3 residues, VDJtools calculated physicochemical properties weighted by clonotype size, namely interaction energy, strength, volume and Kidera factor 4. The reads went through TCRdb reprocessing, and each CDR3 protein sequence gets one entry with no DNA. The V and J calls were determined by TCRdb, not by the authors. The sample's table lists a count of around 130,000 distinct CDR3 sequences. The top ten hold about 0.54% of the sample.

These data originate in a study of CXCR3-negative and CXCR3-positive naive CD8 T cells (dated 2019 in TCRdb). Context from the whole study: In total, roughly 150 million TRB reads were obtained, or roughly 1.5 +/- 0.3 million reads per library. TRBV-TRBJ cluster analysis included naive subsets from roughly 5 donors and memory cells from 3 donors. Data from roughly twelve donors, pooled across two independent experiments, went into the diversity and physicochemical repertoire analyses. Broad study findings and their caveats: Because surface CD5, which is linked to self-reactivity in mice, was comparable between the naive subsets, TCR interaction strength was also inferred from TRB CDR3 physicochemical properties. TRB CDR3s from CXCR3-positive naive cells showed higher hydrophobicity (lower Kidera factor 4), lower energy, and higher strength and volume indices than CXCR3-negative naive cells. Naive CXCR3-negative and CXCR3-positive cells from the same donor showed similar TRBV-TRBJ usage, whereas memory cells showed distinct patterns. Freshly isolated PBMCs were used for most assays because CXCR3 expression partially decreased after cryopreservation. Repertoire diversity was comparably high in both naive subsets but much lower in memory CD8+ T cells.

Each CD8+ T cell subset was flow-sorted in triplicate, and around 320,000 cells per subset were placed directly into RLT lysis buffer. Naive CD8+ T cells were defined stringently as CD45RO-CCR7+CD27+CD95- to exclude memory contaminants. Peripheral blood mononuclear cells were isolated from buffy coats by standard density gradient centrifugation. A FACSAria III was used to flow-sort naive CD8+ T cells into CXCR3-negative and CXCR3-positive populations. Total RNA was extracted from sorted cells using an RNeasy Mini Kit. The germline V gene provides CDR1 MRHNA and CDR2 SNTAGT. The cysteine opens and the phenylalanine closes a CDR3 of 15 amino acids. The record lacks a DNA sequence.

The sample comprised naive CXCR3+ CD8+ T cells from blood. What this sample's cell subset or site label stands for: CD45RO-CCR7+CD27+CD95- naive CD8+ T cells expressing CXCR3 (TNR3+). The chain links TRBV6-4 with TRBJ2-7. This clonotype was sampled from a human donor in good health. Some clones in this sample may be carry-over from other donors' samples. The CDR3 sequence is CASSDFPGGFNEQYF.